This T cell receptor beta chain came from a study of shared clonotypes between healthy human individuals. The study, taken as a whole, reports: Only a few donors were included, so the genetic and exposure-history diversity represented was limited. Naive CD4 clonotype sharing across a handful of donors was about 5%. As a rule, naive subsets had a larger estimated richness than memory subsets. The authors expected sequencing depth to affect clonotype sharing among donors.

This table comes from immunoSEQ multiplex PCR, and its TCRdb copy is limited to in-frame clones, with some not included. The sample shows about 2 million clones, 85% to 95% of them seen only once. The CDR3 is 16 amino acids. V dropped 3 bases and J dropped 3 bases, with 16 bases sitting between them. In germline, CDR1 is MNHEY, CDR2 SMNVEV (reference sequence). About this clone itself: Antigen unknown.

The sequence was collected from a man between 18 and 35 years old in good health. The sequencing sample was made of naive CD4+ T cells sorted from blood. This sample's subset: CD45RA+ positively selected. The genes are TRBV27 and TRBJ2-3; D assignment may be TRBD1 or TRBD2 (5 bases each). The CDR3 coding sequence is TGTGCCAGCAGTTTGAGGGTAACAGGCCAGACAGATACGCAGTATTTT. Amino acids: CASSLRVTGQTDTQYF.